These 23 T cell receptor beta chains came from one sample sequenced in a study of blood T cell repertoires in COVID-19. Sequenced by immunoSEQ multiplex PCR; TCRdb stores in-frame clones only, minus some. The sample lists 70,000 or so clones; about 85% were seen once. Sequencing input: peripheral blood. These receptors were obtained from a woman of 80 years or more with active or convalescent COVID-19.

The chain carries TRBV3-1 (or the pseudogene TRBV3-2) and TRBJ2-3; weak D call: TRBD2 (7 bases). The CDR3 totals 15 residues. The V and J ends lost 1 base and 1 base respectively, with 9 bases between them. Germline CDR1 is LGHDT and CDR2 is YNNKEL (reference sequence). CDR3 sequence: CASSQVGGRTDTQYF. The DNA for the CDR3 is TGTGCCAGCAGCCAAGTCGGGGGGCGCACAGATACGCAGTATTTT.

The CDR3 nucleotides are TGTGCCAGCAGTTTATCGTTTCAGGGCAATCAGCCCCAGCATTTT. Protein sequence: CASSLSFQGNQPQHF. This sequence joins TRBV27 and TRBJ1-5; D is unclear. The CDR3 runs 15 residues. Trimming removed 0 bases from V and 2 bases from J, with 8 bases in between. Germline loops: CDR1 MNHEY, CDR2 SMNVEV (reference sequence).

The V gene is TRBV28, the J gene TRBJ1-2, with 8 bases lining up with TRBD1. Trimming removed 7 bases from V and 7 bases from J; junction bases left unmatched: 8. Germline CDR1 and CDR2: MDHEN and SYDVKM. CDR3 size: 13 residues. The DNA for the CDR3 is TGTGCCAGCATCAACAGGGGGTGGGGTGGCTACACCTTC. As protein: CASINRGWGGYTF.

The J gene is TRBJ1-6, the V gene TRBV5-5, with TRBD1 as a possible D gene (5 bases). CDR3 length: 15 residues. Trimming took off 4 bases at V and 6 bases at J, with 14 bases between the two ends. Germline V lookup: CDR1 SGHKS, CDR2 YYEKEE (reference sequence). The CDR3 DNA reads TGTGCCAGCAGCGTGGGGGACTGGGGTAATTCACCCCTCCACTTT. Protein: CASSVGDWGNSPLHF.

This clone came up once. This chain uses TRBV19 with TRBJ1-5, with D possibly matching TRBD1 (6 bases). Germline assignment: CDR1 LNHDA and CDR2 SQIVND (reference sequence). This CDR3 has 15 residues. The ends were cut back, 6 bases at V and 5 bases at J, with 17 bases in the middle. In DNA, the CDR3 is TGTGCCAGTAGGCGGACAGCGAACGGGTATCAGCCCCAGCATTTT. It codes for CASRRTANGYQPQHF.

The chain uses TRBV2 and TRBJ1-5; a weak D match, TRBD1 (5 bases). CDR3 size: 14 residues. CDR1 SNHLY and CDR2 FYNNEI come from the germline V gene. Trimming cost V 6 bases and J 0 bases, with 9 bases left between them. CDR3: CASRDISSNQPQHF. The CDR3 DNA reads as TGTGCCAGCAGGGACATCTCTAGCAATCAGCCCCAGCATTTT. Complete variable domain (other parts from reference TRBV2 and TRBJ1-5): EPEVTQTPSHQVTQMGQEVILRCVPISNHLYFYWYRQILGQKVEFLVSFYNNEISEKSEIFDDQFSVERPDGSNFTLKIRSTKLEDSAMYFCASRDISSNQPQHFGDGTRLSIL.

The gene calls are TRBV5-6 and TRBJ2-3; 8 nucleotides agree with TRBD2. The length of the CDR3 is 12 residues. V lost 4 bases to trimming and J lost 9 bases; unmatched junction nucleotides: 4. Germline-derived CDR1 and CDR2 are SGHDT and YYEEEE. CDR3 amino acids: CASSPPGGTQYF. The CDR3 DNA follows: TGTGCCAGCAGCCCCCCGGGGGGGACGCAGTATTTT.

The chain joins TRBV6-5 to TRBJ2-1; 8 nucleotides align to TRBD2. The V gene's germline CDR1 is MNHEY and CDR2 SVGAGI. Losses at the gene ends were 6 bases for V and 10 bases for J; bases not matched to a gene: 14. The CDR3 runs to 15 residues. The CDR3 bases are TGTGCCAGCAGCTACAGGGTAGCGGGGTTCAGGGAGCAGTTCTTC. This codes for CASSYRVAGFREQFF.

The V and J genes are TRBV10-2 and TRBJ2-2; D is ambiguous. Trimming cost V 7 bases and J 6 bases, with 18 bases left between them. Germline V lookup: CDR1 WSHSY, CDR2 SAAADI. The CDR3 has 15 residues. The CDR3 loop is CASIVTRSSAGELFF. The CDR3 region has the DNA TGCGCCAGCATTGTCACCAGGTCCTCCGCCGGGGAGCTGTTTTTT.

The V call is TRBV4-3, the J call TRBJ1-6; D uncertain. V was clipped by 1 base and J by 0 bases, with 7 bases between them. CDR1 is LGHNA, CDR2 YSLEER, per germline. CDR3 length: 16 residues. CDR3 sequence (DNA): TGCGCCAGCAGCCAAGGGCCAAGCTCCTATAATTCACCCCTCCACTTT. This translates into CASSQGPSSYNSPLHF.

In its sample, this clone was seen once. In DNA, the CDR3 is TGTGCCAGCAGCCTATCTGACACCTATGGCTACACCTTC. This codes for CASSLSDTYGYTF. V is TRBV5-8 and J is TRBJ1-2; D ambiguous. With 4 bases removed from V and 4 bases from J, the gap between germline ends came to 11 bases. CDR1 and CDR2 (germline): SGHTS, YDEGEE. CDR3 length: 13 amino acids.

V and J are TRBV6-6 and TRBJ2-5; D unclear. V was pared by 9 bases and J by 6 bases, with 11 bases between. Germline CDR1 MNHNY, CDR2 SVGAGI (reference sequence). This CDR3 comprises 11 residues. In DNA form, the CDR3 reads TGTGCCAGTTCACCGAGGCAGACCCAGTACTTC. Protein product: CASSPRQTQYF.

This chain links TRBV19 with TRBJ2-2; 9 positions match TRBD1. Germline-derived CDR1 and CDR2 are LNHDA and SQIVND (reference sequence). CDR3 length: 16 amino acids. Trimming removed 4 bases from V and 8 bases from J; junction bases left unmatched: 11. This CDR3 reads CASSNRDRVKGGELFF. In DNA form, the CDR3 reads TGTGCCAGTAGTAACCGGGACAGGGTAAAGGGTGGGGAGCTGTTTTTT.

This clone was detected only a few times. The chain is built from TRBV28 and TRBJ1-2, with TRBD1 identical over 8 bases. V gave up 2 bases and J gave up 7 bases; unmatched junction bases: 9. The CDR3 contains 15 residues. Germline CDR1 reads MDHEN; CDR2 reads SYDVKM. CDR3: CASSLRARGQGGYTF. In DNA form, the CDR3 reads TGTGCCAGCAGTTTACGGGCCAGGGGGCAGGGTGGCTACACCTTC.

This sequence joins TRBV3-1 (or the pseudogene TRBV3-2) and TRBJ1-6, with a possible D match to TRBD1 (5 bases). The CDR3 spans 14 residues. The ends were cut back, 0 bases at V and 11 bases at J, with 11 bases in the middle. CDR1 is LGHDT, CDR2 YNNKEL, per germline (reference sequence). The CDR3 DNA follows: TGTGCCAGCAGCCAAGAGTTCCAGGGTGCACCCCTCCACTTT. Protein: CASSQEFQGAPLHF.

This chain uses TRBV19 with TRBJ1-5; D remains unclear. Germline lookup yields CDR1 LNHDA and CDR2 SQIVND (reference sequence). The CDR3 contains 14 residues. V was trimmed by 1 base and J by 7 bases, leaving 11 bases between them. The CDR3 region has the DNA TGTGCCAGTAGTATAGTGGGAGGAGGACAGCCCCAGCATTTT. Protein: CASSIVGGGQPQHF.

The rearrangement links TRBV7-2 to TRBJ1-2, with 7 bases aligning to TRBD1. This CDR3 region has 14 residues. Germline CDR1 SGHTA, CDR2 FQGNSA. The trim removed 3 bases at V and 7 bases at J, leaving 8 bases unmatched. CDR3 bases: TGTGCCAGCAGCTTTGCAGGGGGATTGCGTGGCTACACCTTC. As protein: CASSFAGGLRGYTF.

The rearrangement links TRBV11-2 to TRBJ2-3, with 8 bases lining up with TRBD2. Germline V gives CDR1 SGHAT, CDR2 FQNNGV. Unmatched junction bases numbered 2, after V lost 3 bases and J lost 3 bases. This CDR3 spans 14 amino acids. The CDR3 coding sequence is TGTGCCAGCAGCTTCTTAGCGGGGACAGATACGCAGTATTTT. Its protein is CASSFLAGTDTQYF. The whole variable domain, filled in from reference TRBV11-2 and TRBJ2-3, reads EAGVAQSPRYKIIEKRQSVAFWCNPISGHATLYWYQQILGQGPKLLIQFQNNGVVDDSQLPKDRFSAERLKGVDSTLKIQPAKLEDSAVYLCASSFLAGTDTQYFGPGTRLTVL.

This clone was recorded only once. This sequence joins TRBV6-5 and TRBJ1-3; TRBD1 aligns across 8 bases. This CDR3 region has 15 residues. With 6 bases clipped from V and 0 bases from J, the junction kept 4 bases outside the gene matches. Germline-derived CDR1 and CDR2 are MNHEY and SVGAGI. The CDR3: CASRDDRGSGNTIYF. As DNA, the CDR3 is TGTGCCAGCAGAGACGACAGGGGCTCTGGAAACACCATATATTTT.

The chain is built from TRBV7-2 and TRBJ2-5; a weak D match, TRBD2 (5 bases). V lost 7 bases and J 1 base, leaving 10 bases between the germline ends. Germline assignment: CDR1 SGHTA and CDR2 FQGNSA. The CDR3 length is 13 residues. CDR3 nucleotide sequence: TGTGCCAGCACTCGGGGATCCCAAGAGACCCAGTACTTC. Amino acids: CASTRGSQETQYF.

The chain employs TRBV7-9 and TRBJ1-2; tentative D call: TRBD1 (5 bases). This CDR3 is 14 amino acids long. V shed 3 bases and J shed 5 bases, with 13 bases lying between them. Germline V gene lookup returns CDR1 SEHNR and CDR2 FQNEAQ (reference sequence). The CDR3 region is CASSFSTGPYGYTF. CDR3 coding DNA: TGTGCCAGCAGCTTCAGCACAGGACCTTATGGCTACACCTTC.

The chain employs TRBV18 and TRBJ2-1, with 10 positions matching TRBD2. The J segment lost 5 bases and the V segment lost 3 bases, leaving 4 bases of the junction unmatched. Germline V gives CDR1 KGHSH, CDR2 LQKENI. This CDR3 region has 15 residues. The CDR3 coding sequence is TGTGCCAGCTCACCCCTAGCGGGGGCGCACAATGAGCAGTTCTTC. This gives the protein CASSPLAGAHNEQFF.

This chain uses TRBV6-6 with TRBJ2-2, with D maybe TRBD2 (5 bases). V was cut by 6 bases and J by 6 bases, with 17 bases left in between. Germline values: CDR1 MNHNY, CDR2 SVGAGI (reference sequence). The CDR3 sequence is 15 residues long. The CDR3 spells CASRAALGEPGELFF. For the CDR3, the DNA is TGTGCCAGCAGGGCCGCCCTCGGGGAACCCGGGGAGCTGTTTTTT.